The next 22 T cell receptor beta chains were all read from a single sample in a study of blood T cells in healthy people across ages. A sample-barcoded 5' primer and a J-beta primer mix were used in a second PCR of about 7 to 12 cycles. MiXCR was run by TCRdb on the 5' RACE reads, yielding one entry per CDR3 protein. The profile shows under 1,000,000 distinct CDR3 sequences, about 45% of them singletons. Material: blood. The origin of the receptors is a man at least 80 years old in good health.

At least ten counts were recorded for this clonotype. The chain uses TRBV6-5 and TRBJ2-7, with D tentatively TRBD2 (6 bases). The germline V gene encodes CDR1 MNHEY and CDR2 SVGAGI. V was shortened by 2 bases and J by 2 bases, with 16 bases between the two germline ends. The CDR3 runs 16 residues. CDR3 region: CASSYDVPTRAYEQYF. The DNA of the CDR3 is TGTGCCAGCAGTTACGACGTCCCGACTAGAGCCTACGAGCAGTACTTC.

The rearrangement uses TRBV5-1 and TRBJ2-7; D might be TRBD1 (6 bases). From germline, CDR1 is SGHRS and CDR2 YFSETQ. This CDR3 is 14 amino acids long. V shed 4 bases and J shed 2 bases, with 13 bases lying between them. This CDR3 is CASSHGQKTYEQYF. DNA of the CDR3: TGCGCCAGCAGCCACGGACAGAAGACCTACGAGCAGTACTTC.

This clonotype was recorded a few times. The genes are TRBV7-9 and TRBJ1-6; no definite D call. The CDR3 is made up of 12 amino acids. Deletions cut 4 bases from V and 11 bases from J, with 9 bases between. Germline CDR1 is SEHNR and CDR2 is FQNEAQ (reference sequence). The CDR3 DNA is TGTGCCAGCAGCTCAAATACGGCACCCCTCCACTTT. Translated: CASSSNTAPLHF.

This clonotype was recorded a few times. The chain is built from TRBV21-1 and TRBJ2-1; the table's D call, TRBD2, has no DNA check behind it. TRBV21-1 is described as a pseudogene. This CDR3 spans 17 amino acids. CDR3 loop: CASSKGKTSGRSDEQFF. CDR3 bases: TGTGCCAGCAGCAAGGGAAAGACTAGCGGGAGGTCGGATGAGCAGTTCTTC.

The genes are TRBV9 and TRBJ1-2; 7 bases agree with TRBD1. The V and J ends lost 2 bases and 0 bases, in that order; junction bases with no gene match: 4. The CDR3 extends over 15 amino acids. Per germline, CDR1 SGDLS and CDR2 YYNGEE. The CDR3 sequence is CASSVGTDPNYGYTF. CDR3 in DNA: TGTGCCAGCAGCGTGGGGACAGATCCTAACTATGGCTACACCTTC. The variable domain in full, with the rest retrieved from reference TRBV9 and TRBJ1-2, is DSGVTQTPKHLITATGQRVTLRCSPRSGDLSVYWYQQSLDQGLQFLIQYYNGEERAKGNILERFSAQQFPDLHSELNLSSLELGDSALYFCASSVGTDPNYGYTFGSGTRLTVV.

CDR3 protein: CASSRTGFQPQHF. In DNA form, the CDR3 reads TGTGCCAGCAGTCGGACAGGGTTTCAGCCCCAGCATTTT. The V gene is TRBV12-3 or TRBV12-4, the J gene TRBJ1-5, with 8 bases matching TRBD1. The CDR3 has 13 residues. V shed 5 bases, J shed 6 bases, and the junction held 3 bases outside the gene matches.

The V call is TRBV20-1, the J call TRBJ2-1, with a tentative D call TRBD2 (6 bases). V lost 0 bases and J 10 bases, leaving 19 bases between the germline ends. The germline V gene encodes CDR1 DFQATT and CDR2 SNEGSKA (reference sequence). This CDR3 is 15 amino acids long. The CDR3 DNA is TGCAGTGCTAGAGATCTTGAACTACCGAGCGGGGAGCAGTTCTTC. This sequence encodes CSARDLELPSGEQFF.

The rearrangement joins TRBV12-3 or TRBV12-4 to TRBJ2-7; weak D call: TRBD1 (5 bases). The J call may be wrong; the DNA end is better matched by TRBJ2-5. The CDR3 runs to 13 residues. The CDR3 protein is CASLVDRQETQYF. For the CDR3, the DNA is TGTGCCAGCCTAGTCGACAGACAAGAGACCCAGTACTTC.

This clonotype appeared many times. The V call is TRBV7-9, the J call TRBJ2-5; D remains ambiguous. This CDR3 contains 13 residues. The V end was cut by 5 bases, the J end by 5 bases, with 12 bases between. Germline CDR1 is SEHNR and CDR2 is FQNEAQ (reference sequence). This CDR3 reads CASSTLSWETQYF. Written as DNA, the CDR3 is TGTGCCAGCAGCACCCTCTCGTGGGAGACCCAGTACTTC.

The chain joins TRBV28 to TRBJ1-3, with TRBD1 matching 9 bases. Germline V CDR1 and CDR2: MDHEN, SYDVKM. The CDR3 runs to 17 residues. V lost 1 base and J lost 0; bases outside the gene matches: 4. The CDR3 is CASSLLGTGTSGNTIYF. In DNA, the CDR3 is TGTGCCAGCAGTTTATTGGGGACAGGGACCTCTGGAAACACCATATATTTT.

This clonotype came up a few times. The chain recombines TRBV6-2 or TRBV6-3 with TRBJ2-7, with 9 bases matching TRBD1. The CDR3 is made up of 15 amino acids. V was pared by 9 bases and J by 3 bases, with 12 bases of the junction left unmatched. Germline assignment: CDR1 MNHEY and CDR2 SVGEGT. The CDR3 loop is CASNRTGATVYEQYF. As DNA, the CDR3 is TGTGCCAGTAATAGGACAGGGGCAACTGTCTACGAGCAGTACTTC.

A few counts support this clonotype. The CDR3 DNA sequence: TGTGCCAGCAGCTCGGACCGGGAAACCTACAATGAGCAGTTCTTC. Amino acids: CASSSDRETYNEQFF. The genes are TRBV7-7 and TRBJ2-1, with D possibly TRBD2 on 5 matching bases. V lost 4 bases and J lost 2, with 12 bases in between. Germline V gene lookup returns CDR1 SSHAT and CDR2 FNYEAQ (reference sequence). CDR3 length: 15 residues.

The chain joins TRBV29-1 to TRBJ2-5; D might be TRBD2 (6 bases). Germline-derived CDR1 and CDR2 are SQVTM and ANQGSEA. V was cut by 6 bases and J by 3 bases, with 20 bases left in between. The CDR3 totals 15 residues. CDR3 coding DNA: TGCAGCGTCGCGATCGGGGGTCAGGTTGAAGAGACCCAGTACTTC. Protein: CSVAIGGQVEETQYF. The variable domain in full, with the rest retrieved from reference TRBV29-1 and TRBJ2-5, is SAVISQKPSRDICQRGTSLTIQCQVDSQVTMMFWYRQQPGQSLTLIATANQGSEATYESGFVIDKFPISRPNLTFSTLTVSNMSPEDSSIYLCSVAIGGQVEETQYFGPGTRLLVL.

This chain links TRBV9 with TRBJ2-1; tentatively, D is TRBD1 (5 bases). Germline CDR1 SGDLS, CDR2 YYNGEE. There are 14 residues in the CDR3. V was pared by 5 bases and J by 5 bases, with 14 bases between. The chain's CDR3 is CASSANQGNNEQFF. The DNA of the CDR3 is TGTGCCAGCAGTGCCAACCAGGGTAACAATGAGCAGTTCTTC.

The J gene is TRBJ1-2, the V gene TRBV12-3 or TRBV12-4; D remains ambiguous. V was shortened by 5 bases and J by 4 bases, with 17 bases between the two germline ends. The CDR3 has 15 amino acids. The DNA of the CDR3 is TGTGCCAGCAGTGGAATGGGTGAAAGTAGCTATGGCTACACCTTC. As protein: CASSGMGESSYGYTF.

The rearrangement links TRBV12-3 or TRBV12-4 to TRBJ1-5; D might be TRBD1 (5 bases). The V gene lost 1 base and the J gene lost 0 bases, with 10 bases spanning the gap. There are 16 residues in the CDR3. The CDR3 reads CASSLGGRPSNQPQHF. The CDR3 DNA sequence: TGTGCCAGCAGTTTAGGGGGGAGGCCTAGCAATCAGCCCCAGCATTTT.

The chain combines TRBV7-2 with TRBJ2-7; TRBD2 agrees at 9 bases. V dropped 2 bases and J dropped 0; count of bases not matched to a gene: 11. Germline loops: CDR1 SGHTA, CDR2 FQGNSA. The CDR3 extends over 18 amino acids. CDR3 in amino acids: CASSLRSSGITTSYEQYF. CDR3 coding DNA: TGTGCCAGCAGCTTAAGGTCTAGCGGGATTACAACCTCCTACGAGCAGTACTTC. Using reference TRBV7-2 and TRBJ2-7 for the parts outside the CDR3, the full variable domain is GAGVSQSPSNKVTEKGKDVELRCDPISGHTALYWYRQSLGQGLEFLIYFQGNSAPDKSGLPSDRFSAERTGGSVSTLTIQRTQQEDSAVYLCASSLRSSGITTSYEQYFGPGTRLTVT.

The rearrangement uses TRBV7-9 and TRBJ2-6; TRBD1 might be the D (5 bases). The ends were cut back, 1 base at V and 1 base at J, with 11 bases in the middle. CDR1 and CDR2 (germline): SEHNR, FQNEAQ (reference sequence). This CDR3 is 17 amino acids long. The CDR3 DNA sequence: TGTGCCAGCAGCTTAGGCTACAGGATTTCTGGGGCCAACGTCCTGACTTTC. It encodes CASSLGYRISGANVLTF.

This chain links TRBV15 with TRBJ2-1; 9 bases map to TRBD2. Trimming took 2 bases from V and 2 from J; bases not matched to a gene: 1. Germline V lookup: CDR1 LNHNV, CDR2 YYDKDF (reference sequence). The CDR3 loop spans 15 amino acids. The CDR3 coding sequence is TGTGCCACCAGCAGAACTAGCGGGCCCTACAATGAGCAGTTCTTC. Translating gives CATSRTSGPYNEQFF.

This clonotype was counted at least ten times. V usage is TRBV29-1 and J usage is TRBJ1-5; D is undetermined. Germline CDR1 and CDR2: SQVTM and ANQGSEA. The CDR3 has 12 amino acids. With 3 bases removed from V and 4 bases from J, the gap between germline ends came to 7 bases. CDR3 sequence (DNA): TGCAGCGTTGAGACGGGAAATCAGCCCCAGCATTTT. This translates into CSVETGNQPQHF.

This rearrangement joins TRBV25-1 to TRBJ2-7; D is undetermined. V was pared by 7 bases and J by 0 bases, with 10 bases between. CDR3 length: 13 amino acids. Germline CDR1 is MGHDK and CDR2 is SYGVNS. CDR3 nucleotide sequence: TGTGCCAGCAAAGGAGAGGACTCCTACGAGCAGTACTTC. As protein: CASKGEDSYEQYF.

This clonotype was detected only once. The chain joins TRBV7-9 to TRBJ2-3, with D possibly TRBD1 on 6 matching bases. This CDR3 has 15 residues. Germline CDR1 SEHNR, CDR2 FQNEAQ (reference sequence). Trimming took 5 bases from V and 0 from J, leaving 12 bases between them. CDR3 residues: CASSDGQFSTDTQYF. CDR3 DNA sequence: TGTGCCAGCAGCGATGGACAGTTTAGCACAGATACGCAGTATTTT. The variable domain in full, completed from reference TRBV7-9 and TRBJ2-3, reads DTGVSQNPRHKITKRGQNVTFRCDPISEHNRLYWYRQTLGQGPEFLTYFQNEAQLEKSRLLSDRFSAERPKGSFSTLEIQRTEQGDSAMYLCASSDGQFSTDTQYFGPGTRLTVL.